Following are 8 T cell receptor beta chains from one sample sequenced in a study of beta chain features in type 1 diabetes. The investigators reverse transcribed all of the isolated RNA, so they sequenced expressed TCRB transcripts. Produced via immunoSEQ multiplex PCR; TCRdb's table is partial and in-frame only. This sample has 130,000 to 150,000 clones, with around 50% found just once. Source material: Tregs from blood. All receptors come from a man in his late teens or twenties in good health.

CDR3 DNA sequence: TGTGCCAGCAGTGAAGCGTCGGCGGGTAGCTCCTACGAGCAGTACTTC. Encoded protein: CASSEASAGSSYEQYF. The chain has TRBV6-1 and TRBJ2-7, with D perhaps matching TRBD2 (5 bases). Germline V lookup: CDR1 MNHNS, CDR2 SASEGT. The CDR3 has 16 residues. Trimming shortened V by 0 bases and J by 0 bases, and 12 bases separated the two germline ends.

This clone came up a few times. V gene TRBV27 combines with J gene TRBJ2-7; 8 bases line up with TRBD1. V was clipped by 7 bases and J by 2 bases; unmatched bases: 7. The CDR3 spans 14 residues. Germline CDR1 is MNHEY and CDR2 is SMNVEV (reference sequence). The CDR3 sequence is CASTLRQGTYEQYF. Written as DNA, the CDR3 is TGTGCCAGCACCCTCCGACAGGGGACCTACGAGCAGTACTTC.

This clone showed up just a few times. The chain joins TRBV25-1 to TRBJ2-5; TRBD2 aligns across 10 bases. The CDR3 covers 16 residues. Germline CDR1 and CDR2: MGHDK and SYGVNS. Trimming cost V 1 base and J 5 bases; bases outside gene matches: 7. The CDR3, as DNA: TGTGCCAGCAGTGAATTGAGGACTAGCGGTAGGGAGACCCAGTACTTC. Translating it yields CASSELRTSGRETQYF.

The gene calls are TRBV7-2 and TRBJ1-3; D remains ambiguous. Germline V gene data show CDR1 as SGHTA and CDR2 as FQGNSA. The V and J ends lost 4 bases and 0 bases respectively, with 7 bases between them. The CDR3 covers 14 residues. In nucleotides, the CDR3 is TGTGCCAGCAGCTCGCGACACTCTGGAAACACCATATATTTT. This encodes CASSSRHSGNTIYF.

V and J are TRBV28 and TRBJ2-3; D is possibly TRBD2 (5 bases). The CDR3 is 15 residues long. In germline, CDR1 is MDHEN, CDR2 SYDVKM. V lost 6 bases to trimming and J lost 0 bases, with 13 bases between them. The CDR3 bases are TGTGCCAGCAGGACGGACTTTTCTAGCACAGATACGCAGTATTTT. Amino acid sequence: CASRTDFSSTDTQYF.

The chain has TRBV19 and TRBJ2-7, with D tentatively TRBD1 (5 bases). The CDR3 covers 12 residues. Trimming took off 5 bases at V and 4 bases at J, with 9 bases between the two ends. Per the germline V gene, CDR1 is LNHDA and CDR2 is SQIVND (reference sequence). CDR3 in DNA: TGTGCCAGTAGTGTCCAGGGTTACGAGCAGTACTTC. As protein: CASSVQGYEQYF.

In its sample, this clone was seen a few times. CDR3 amino acids: CASSQASGGYIQYF. CDR3 DNA sequence: TGCGCCAGCAGCCAAGCGAGCGGGGGGTACATTCAGTACTTC. The chain combines TRBV4-1 with TRBJ2-4; TRBD2 matches 9 bases. This CDR3 has 14 residues. After removal of 1 base from V and 8 bases from J, the junction contained 3 bases not matched to a gene. Germline V gives CDR1 MGHRA, CDR2 YSYEKL.

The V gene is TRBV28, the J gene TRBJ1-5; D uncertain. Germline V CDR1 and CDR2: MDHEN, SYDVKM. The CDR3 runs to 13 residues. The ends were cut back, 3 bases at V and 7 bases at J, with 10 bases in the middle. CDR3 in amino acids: CASSFSGWQPQHF. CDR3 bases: TGTGCCAGCAGTTTCAGCGGGTGGCAGCCCCAGCATTTT. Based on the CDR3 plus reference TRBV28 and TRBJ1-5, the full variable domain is DVKVTQSSRYLVKRTGEKVFLECVQDMDHENMFWYRQDPGLGLRLIYFSYDVKMKEKGDIPEGYSVSREKKERFSLILESASTNQTSMYLCASSFSGWQPQHFGDGTRLSIL.